This T cell receptor (beta chain) was identified during a study of blood T cell repertoires in COVID-19. The wider study: Samples taken during acute and convalescent COVID-19 were collected in the United States, Italy and Spain. Sources were T cells, B-cell-depleted T cells, or PBMCs; the material itself was cDNA or gDNA.

Across 24 US areas, participants ranged in age from 18 to 89 years. Methods used by the authors: Using reference gene primer amplification, nucleated cell counts were estimated. Assay: immunoSEQ multiplex PCR; the TCRdb copy retains only in-frame clones and omits some. That table gives V, J and clone size, and the DNA gave D and trimming. The table includes 260,000 or so clones, 70% to 90% detected once. The CDR3 contains 14 residues. Per germline, CDR1 LNHDA and CDR2 SQIVND (reference sequence). Trimming left V 5 bases short and J 4 bases short, with 13 bases between. The specimen was PBMCs or T cells enriched from blood (not recorded which). The chain links TRBV19 to TRBJ2-3; perhaps TRBD2 as D (6 bases). The origin of this receptor is a woman between 40 and 55 years old with acute COVID-19. Written as DNA, the CDR3 is TGTGCCAGTAGTCCGAGAAGACTAGCAGATACGCAGTATTTT. Its protein is CASSPRRLADTQYF.